This TCR beta chain is from a study of blood T cells in healthy people across ages. Per germline, CDR1 MNHEY and CDR2 SVGAGI. With V trimmed by 8 bases and J by 6 bases, 15 bases remained unmatched. This CDR3 spans 15 amino acids. General observations from the study: It was not possible, with unsorted PBMCs, to conclusively compare naive and antigen-experienced cells. The fall in TCR beta diversity per million T cells was roughly linear with age.

A second about 7 to 11 cycle PCR used barcoded and J-beta primers. TCRdb reprocessed the 5' RACE reads via MiXCR and lists one record per CDR3 protein. This table has hundreds of thousands of distinct CDR3 sequences, 20% to 25% appearing once. Comment on this clonotype: Its target is unknown.

Another study also made use of these data, one on T cells of mothers and their children. That paper adds: RNA was extracted, and all of it went into cDNA synthesis at roughly 1.4 ug per 15 ul.

The genes are TRBV6-5 and TRBJ1-1; 7 nucleotides line up with TRBD1. The source material was blood. The sequence came from a boy aged 5-17 years in good health. For the CDR3, the DNA is TGTGCCAGCTTAAGTGCAGGGGGTTTGGGCGCTGAAGCTTTCTTT. Amino acids: CASLSAGGLGAEAFF.